The 20 T cell receptor beta chains in this list originate from one sample, sequenced in a study of T cell responses to AZD1222 COVID-19 vaccine. The protocol was immunoSEQ multiplex PCR, while the TCRdb copy is restricted to in-frame clones and leaves out a portion. In the table there are about 150,000 clones, 91% of which are singletons. This material consisted of peripheral blood, taken on day 0 of AZD1222 vaccination. The source of these receptors is an adult in good health.

This clone is a singleton in its sample. The V call is TRBV2, the J call TRBJ1-2; perhaps TRBD1 as D (5 bases). V was pared by 4 bases and J by 6 bases, with 12 bases between. The CDR3 consists of 13 residues. Germline CDR1 SNHLY, CDR2 FYNNEI. The CDR3 DNA reads TGTGCCAGCAGTGTTAACCAGGGTGATGGCTACACCTTC. Translation gives CASSVNQGDGYTF.

The V call is TRBV24-1, the J call TRBJ2-3, with D possibly TRBD2 on 6 matching bases. The V end was cut by 3 bases, the J end by 5 bases, with 17 bases between. The CDR3 covers 16 residues. CDR1 and CDR2 (germline): KGHDR, SFDVKD. CDR3 sequence reads: CATSDRLGSGRDTQYF. CDR3 bases: TGTGCCACCAGTGATCGACTAGGGAGCGGGCGAGATACGCAGTATTTT.

The chain couples TRBV4-2 to TRBJ2-3; TRBD2 matches 8 bases. Germline V lookup: CDR1 LGHNA, CDR2 YNFKEQ. Germline trimming cut 3 bases from V and 4 bases from J; bases unmatched to any gene: 9. The CDR3 covers 16 residues. CDR3 DNA sequence: TGTGCCAGCAGCCAGGAGAGCGGGAGAGGACCAGATACGCAGTATTTT. Protein product: CASSQESGRGPDTQYF.

The chain recombines TRBV3-1 (or the pseudogene TRBV3-2) with TRBJ1-5; tentative D call: TRBD1 (5 bases). V was pared by 0 bases and J by 7 bases, with 7 bases between. CDR1 and CDR2 (germline): LGHDT, YNNKEL (reference sequence). The CDR3 has 13 amino acids. The chain's CDR3 is CASSQDRDQPQHF. CDR3 coding DNA: TGTGCCAGCAGCCAAGATAGGGACCAGCCCCAGCATTTT.

The rearrangement uses TRBV6-2 or TRBV6-3 and TRBJ1-5, with a tentative D call TRBD1 (5 bases). Germline V gene lookup returns CDR1 MNHEY and CDR2 SVGEGT. This CDR3 is 13 amino acids long. V lost 2 bases, J lost 4 bases, and 6 bases lay in between. The CDR3 coding sequence is TGTGCCAGCAGTTACAAGGGGAATCAGCCCCAGCATTTT. Translating it yields CASSYKGNQPQHF.

This clone came up once. The V call is TRBV6-2 or TRBV6-3, the J call TRBJ1-5; the D gene is possibly TRBD1 (6 bases). V lost 5 bases and J 6 bases, leaving 14 bases between the germline ends. Germline V gene lookup returns CDR1 MNHEY and CDR2 SVGEGT. The CDR3 runs 14 residues. The CDR3 sequence is CASSQNRAPQPQHF. The CDR3 DNA sequence: TGTGCCAGCAGTCAGAACAGGGCACCTCAGCCCCAGCATTTT.

This chain connects TRBV4-3 to TRBJ2-2; D unresolved. This CDR3 region has 16 residues. Germline-derived CDR1 and CDR2 are LGHNA and YSLEER. The ends were cut back, 1 base at V and 1 base at J, with 10 bases in the middle. This CDR3 reads CASSQVPEQNTGELFF. The CDR3 DNA follows: TGCGCCAGCAGCCAAGTCCCTGAGCAGAACACCGGGGAGCTGTTTTTT.

The rearrangement uses TRBV27 and TRBJ2-1; 11 bases map to TRBD2. With 5 bases clipped from V and 0 bases from J, the junction kept 6 bases outside the gene matches. CDR3 size: 17 residues. From germline, CDR1 is MNHEY and CDR2 SMNVEV (reference sequence). The CDR3 bases are TGTGCCAGCAGTGATAGCGGGAGGGGGAGCTCCTACAATGAGCAGTTCTTC. Its translation is CASSDSGRGSSYNEQFF.

J is TRBJ1-1 and V is TRBV4-1; TRBD1 matches 7 bases. Germline V gene lookup returns CDR1 MGHRA and CDR2 YSYEKL. This CDR3 comprises 14 residues. The ends lost 3 bases at V and 1 base at J; junction bases unmatched: 2. The CDR3: CASSQGQQNTEAFF. For the CDR3, the DNA is TGCGCCAGCAGCCAGGGACAGCAGAACACTGAAGCTTTCTTT.

This clone was counted only a few times. The gene calls are TRBV3-1 (or the pseudogene TRBV3-2) and TRBJ1-5; D is possibly TRBD1 (6 bases). The V end lost 0 bases, the J end lost 2 bases, and 17 bases lay between the germline ends. The CDR3 runs 18 residues. From germline, CDR1 is LGHDT and CDR2 YNNKEL (reference sequence). CDR3 amino acids: CASSQDISGGGRNQPQHF. The CDR3 DNA sequence: TGTGCCAGCAGCCAAGATATTTCCGGGGGCGGTCGCAATCAGCCCCAGCATTTT.

The gene calls are TRBV4-1 and TRBJ2-5; 7 bases fit TRBD2. The ends lost 1 base at V and 7 bases at J; junction bases unmatched: 6. The CDR3 runs 14 residues. The germline V gene encodes CDR1 MGHRA and CDR2 YSYEKL. The CDR3: CASSQGGLLGTQYF. The CDR3 bases are TGCGCCAGCAGCCAAGGGGGACTACTTGGGACCCAGTACTTC.

This chain links TRBV6-5 with TRBJ1-1; 7 bases agree with TRBD1. The J segment lost 7 bases and the V segment lost 7 bases, leaving 9 bases of the junction unmatched. CDR3 length: 13 residues. The germline gives CDR1 MNHEY, CDR2 SVGAGI. CDR3 loop: CASKGARRDEAFF. As DNA, the CDR3 is TGTGCCAGCAAGGGGGCGCGGAGGGATGAAGCTTTCTTT.

The chain combines TRBV25-1 with TRBJ1-1, with 7 bases that match TRBD1. The CDR3 consists of 14 residues. CDR1 and CDR2 from the germline V gene are MGHDK and SYGVNS. After removal of 6 bases from V and 1 base from J, the junction contained 5 bases not matched to a gene. CDR3 nucleotides: TGTGCCAGCAGGATGACAGGGAAGAACACTGAAGCTTTCTTT. Its protein is CASRMTGKNTEAFF.

In its sample, this clone was seen a few times. The J gene is TRBJ2-7, the V gene TRBV4-2; D is perhaps TRBD1 (7 bases). CDR1 is LGHNA and CDR2 is YNFKEQ in the germline V gene. Trimming took 0 bases from V and 2 from J, leaving 14 bases between them. There are 16 residues in the CDR3. CDR3 residues: CASSQDGGGSPYEQYF. For the CDR3, the DNA is TGTGCCAGCAGCCAAGATGGAGGGGGCTCTCCCTACGAGCAGTACTTC.

The rearrangement links TRBV28 to TRBJ2-7; 12 positions agree with TRBD1. The CDR3 covers 17 residues. Germline V gene data show CDR1 as MDHEN and CDR2 as SYDVKM. Trimming cost V 5 bases and J 5 bases; bases outside gene matches: 13. The CDR3 sequence: CASSGRPGTGGWHEQYF. The CDR3 DNA reads as TGTGCCAGCAGTGGGCGGCCCGGGACAGGGGGCTGGCACGAGCAGTACTTC.

The chain links TRBV5-4 to TRBJ2-7; TRBD1 matches at 8 bases. The germline CDR1 and CDR2 sequences are SGHNT and YYREEE (reference sequence). This CDR3 comprises 14 residues. Losses at the gene ends were 4 bases for V and 5 bases for J; bases not matched to a gene: 8. This chain's CDR3 is CASSLGQDGDEQYF. The CDR3 coding sequence is TGTGCCAGCAGCCTGGGACAGGATGGTGACGAGCAGTACTTC.

The chain combines TRBV28 with TRBJ2-2; possibly TRBD1 for D (6 bases). Germline assignment: CDR1 MDHEN and CDR2 SYDVKM. V was cut by 6 bases and J by 2 bases, with 10 bases left in between. The CDR3 consists of 14 residues. DNA of the CDR3: TGTGCCAGCAGGCTGGACAGTAACACCGGGGAGCTGTTTTTT. This encodes CASRLDSNTGELFF.

This chain uses TRBV7-9 with TRBJ2-7; no clear D. Germline-derived CDR1 and CDR2 are SEHNR and FQNEAQ (reference sequence). V lost 9 bases to trimming and J lost 3 bases, with 9 bases between them. This CDR3 comprises 11 residues. CDR3 nucleotides: TGTGCCAGTGGCTTGGGCTACGAGCAGTACTTC. This encodes CASGLGYEQYF.

The J gene is TRBJ2-7, the V gene TRBV12-3 or TRBV12-4; tentative D call: TRBD1 (6 bases). V gave up 7 bases and J gave up 5 bases, with 15 bases separating them. This CDR3 has 13 residues. The chain's CDR3 is CASTLRGADEQYF. The CDR3 DNA sequence: TGTGCCAGCACCCTCAGGGGAGCGGACGAGCAGTACTTC.

The genes are TRBV28 and TRBJ1-5; 7 bases map to TRBD1. CDR1 and CDR2 from the germline V gene are MDHEN and SYDVKM. This CDR3 contains 15 residues. The J segment lost 3 bases and the V segment lost 3 bases, leaving 5 bases of the junction unmatched. CDR3 DNA: TGTGCCAGCAGTTTTGGGGACAGAACCAATCAGCCCCAGCATTTT. It translates to CASSFGDRTNQPQHF. Together with reference TRBV28 and TRBJ1-5, the CDR3 gives the full variable domain: DVKVTQSSRYLVKRTGEKVFLECVQDMDHENMFWYRQDPGLGLRLIYFSYDVKMKEKGDIPEGYSVSREKKERFSLILESASTNQTSMYLCASSFGDRTNQPQHFGDGTRLSIL.